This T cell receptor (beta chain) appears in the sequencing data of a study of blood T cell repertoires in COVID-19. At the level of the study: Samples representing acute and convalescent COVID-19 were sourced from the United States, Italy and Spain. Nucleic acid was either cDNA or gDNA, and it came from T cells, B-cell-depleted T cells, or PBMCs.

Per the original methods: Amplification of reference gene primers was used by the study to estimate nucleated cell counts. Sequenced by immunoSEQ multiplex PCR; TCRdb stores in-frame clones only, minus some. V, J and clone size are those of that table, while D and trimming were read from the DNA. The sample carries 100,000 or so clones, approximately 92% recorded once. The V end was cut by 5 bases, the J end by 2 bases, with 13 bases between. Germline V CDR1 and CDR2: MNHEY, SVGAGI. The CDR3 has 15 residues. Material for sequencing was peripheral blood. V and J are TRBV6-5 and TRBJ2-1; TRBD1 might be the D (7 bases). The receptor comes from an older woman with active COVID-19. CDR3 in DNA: TGTGCCAGCAGTCCCCAGGGGGGCCCCTACAATGAGCAGTTCTTC. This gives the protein CASSPQGGPYNEQFF.